This is a list of T cell receptor beta chains from one sample in a study of T cell responses to AZD1222 COVID-19 vaccine. Measured with immunoSEQ multiplex PCR; TCRdb has only the in-frame clones, and not every one. The sample has 35,000 to 55,000 clones; about four fifths are singletons. The sequenced sample was peripheral blood, obtained 28 days after the second dose of the MenACWY control vaccine. The receptors derive from an adult who received the MenACWY meningococcal vaccine as a control. Both conserved end residues are trimmed from each CDR3.

V	CDR3
TRBV11-2	ASSLRGKAYNEQF
TRBV11-2	ASSDQRPGGSAF
TRBV19	ASSIEGETQY
TRBV6-6	ASSYSMNYGYT
TRBV7-3	ASSLRYLRRNTIY
TRBV3-1/TRBV3-2	ASSQERQEAF
TRBV28	ASSSTGVLNQPQH
TRBV30	AWSVRDGTEAF
TRBV6-4	ASSAGYNSPLH
TRBV4-1	ASSRAGLAVLGNEQF